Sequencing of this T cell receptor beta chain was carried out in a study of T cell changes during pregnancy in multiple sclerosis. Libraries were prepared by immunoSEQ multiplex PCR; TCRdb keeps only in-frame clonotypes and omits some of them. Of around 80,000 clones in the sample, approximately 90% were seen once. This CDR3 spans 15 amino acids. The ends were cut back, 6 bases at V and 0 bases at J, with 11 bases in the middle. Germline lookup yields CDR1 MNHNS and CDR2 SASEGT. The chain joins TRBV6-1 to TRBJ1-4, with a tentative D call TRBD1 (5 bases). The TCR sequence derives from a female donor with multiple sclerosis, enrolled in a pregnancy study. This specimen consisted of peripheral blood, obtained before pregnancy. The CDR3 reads CASRGATSTNEKLFF. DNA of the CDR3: TGTGCCAGCAGAGGGGCCACCTCAACTAATGAAAAACTGTTTTTT.